This TCR beta chain was observed in a study of blood T cell repertoires in COVID-19. Looking at the study overall: Whether acute or convalescent, the COVID-19 samples came from the United States, Italy and Spain. From T cells, B-cell-depleted T cells, or PBMCs came the material, which was cDNA or gDNA.

Some clones are missing from TCRdb's copy, which holds only in-frame ones; the method was immunoSEQ multiplex PCR. Of under 300,000 clones listed, around 86% are singletons. The V and J ends lost 3 bases and 4 bases respectively, with 15 bases between them. The CDR3 extends over 16 amino acids. Germline values: CDR1 KGHDR, CDR2 SFDVKD. This clone occurred once. The sequenced sample was peripheral blood. J is TRBJ2-1 and V is TRBV24-1, with a weak D call TRBD2 (7 bases). This clonotype was obtained from a man aged 25-45 years who had recovered from COVID-19. CDR3 nucleotides: TGTGCCACCAGTGATAATGGGGGGGCCTCGTACAATGAGCAGTTCTTC. Translating it yields CATSDNGGASYNEQFF.